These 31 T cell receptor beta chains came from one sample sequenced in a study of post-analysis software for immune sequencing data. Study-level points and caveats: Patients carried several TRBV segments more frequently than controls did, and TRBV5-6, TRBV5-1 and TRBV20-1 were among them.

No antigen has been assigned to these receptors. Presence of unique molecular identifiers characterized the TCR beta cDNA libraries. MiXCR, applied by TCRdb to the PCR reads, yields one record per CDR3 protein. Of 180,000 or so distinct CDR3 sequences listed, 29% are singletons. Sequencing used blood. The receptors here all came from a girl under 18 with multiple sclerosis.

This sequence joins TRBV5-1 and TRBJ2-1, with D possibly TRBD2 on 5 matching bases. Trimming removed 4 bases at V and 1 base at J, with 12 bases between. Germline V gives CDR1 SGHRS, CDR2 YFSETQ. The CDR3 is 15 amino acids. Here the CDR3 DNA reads TGCGCCAGCAGCCCAAGGGAGCAATCCTACAATGAGCAGTTCTTC. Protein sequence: CASSPREQSYNEQFF.

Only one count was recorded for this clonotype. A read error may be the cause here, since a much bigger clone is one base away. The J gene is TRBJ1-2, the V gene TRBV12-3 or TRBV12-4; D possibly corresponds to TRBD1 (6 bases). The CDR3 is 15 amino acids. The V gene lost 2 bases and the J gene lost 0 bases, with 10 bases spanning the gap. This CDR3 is CASSLWAGANYGYTF. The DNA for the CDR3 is TGTGCCAGCAGTTTATGGGCAGGGGCTAACTATGGCTACACCTTC.

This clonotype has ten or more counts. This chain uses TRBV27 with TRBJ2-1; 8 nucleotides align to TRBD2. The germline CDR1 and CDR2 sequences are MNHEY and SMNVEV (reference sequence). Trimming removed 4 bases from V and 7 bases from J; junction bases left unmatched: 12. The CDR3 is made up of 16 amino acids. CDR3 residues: CASSSPSKRGRNEQFF. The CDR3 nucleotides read TGTGCCAGCAGTTCTCCTTCTAAGCGGGGGCGGAATGAGCAGTTCTTC.

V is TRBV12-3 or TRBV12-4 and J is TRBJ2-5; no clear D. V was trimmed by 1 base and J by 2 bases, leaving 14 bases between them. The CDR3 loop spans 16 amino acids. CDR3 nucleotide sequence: TGTGCCAGCAGTTTAGGACTTCCGGGCCAGCAAGAGACCCAGTACTTC. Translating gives CASSLGLPGQQETQYF.

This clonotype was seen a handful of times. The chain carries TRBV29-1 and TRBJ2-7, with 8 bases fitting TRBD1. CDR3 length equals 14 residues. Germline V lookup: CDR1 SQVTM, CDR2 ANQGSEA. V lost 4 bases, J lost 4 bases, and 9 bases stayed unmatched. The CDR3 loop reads CSVVTSGGCYEQYF. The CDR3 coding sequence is TGCAGCGTTGTAACGTCAGGGGGCTGTTACGAGCAGTACTTC.

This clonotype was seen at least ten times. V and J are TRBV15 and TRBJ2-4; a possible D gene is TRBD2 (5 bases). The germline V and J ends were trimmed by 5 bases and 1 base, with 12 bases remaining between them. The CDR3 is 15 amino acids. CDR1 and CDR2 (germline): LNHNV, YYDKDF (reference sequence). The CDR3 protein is CATSEGLQAKNIQYF. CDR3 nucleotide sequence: TGTGCCACCAGCGAGGGCTTACAGGCCAAAAACATTCAGTACTTC.

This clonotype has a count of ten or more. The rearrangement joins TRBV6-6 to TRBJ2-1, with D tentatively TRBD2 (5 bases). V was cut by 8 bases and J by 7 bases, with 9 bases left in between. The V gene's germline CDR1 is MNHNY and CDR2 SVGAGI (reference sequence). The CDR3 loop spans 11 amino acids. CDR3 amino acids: CASEEENEQFF. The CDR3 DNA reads TGTGCCAGCGAGGAGGAGAATGAGCAGTTCTTC.

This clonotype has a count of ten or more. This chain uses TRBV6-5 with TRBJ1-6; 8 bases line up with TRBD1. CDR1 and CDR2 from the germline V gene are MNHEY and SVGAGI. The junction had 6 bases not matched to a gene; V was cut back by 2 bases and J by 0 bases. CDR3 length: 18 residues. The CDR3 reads CASSYRDRLSSYNSPLHF. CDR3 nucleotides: TGTGCCAGCAGTTACCGGGACAGGCTCAGCTCCTATAATTCACCCCTCCACTTT.

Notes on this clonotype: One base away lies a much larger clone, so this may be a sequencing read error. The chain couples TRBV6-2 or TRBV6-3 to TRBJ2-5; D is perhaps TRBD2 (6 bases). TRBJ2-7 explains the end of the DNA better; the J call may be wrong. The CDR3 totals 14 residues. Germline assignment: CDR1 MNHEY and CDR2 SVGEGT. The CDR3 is CAGKERREEYEQYF. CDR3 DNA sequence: TGTGCCGGCAAGGAAAGGAGGGAAGAATACGAGCAGTACTTC.

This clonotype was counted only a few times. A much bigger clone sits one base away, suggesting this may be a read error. The CDR3 region is CSVVTRDNEQFF. CDR3 sequence (DNA): TGCAGCGTTGTGACTAGGGACAATGAGCAGTTCTTC. This chain joins TRBV29-1 and TRBJ2-1; D is possibly TRBD2 (6 bases). V was pared by 4 bases and J by 5 bases, with 9 bases between. This CDR3 is 12 amino acids long. Germline V gives CDR1 SQVTM, CDR2 ANQGSEA.

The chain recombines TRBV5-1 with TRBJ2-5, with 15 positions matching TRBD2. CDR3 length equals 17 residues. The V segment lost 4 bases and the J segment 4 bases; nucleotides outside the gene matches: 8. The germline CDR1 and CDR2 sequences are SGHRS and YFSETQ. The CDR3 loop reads CASSPARTSGRGETQYF. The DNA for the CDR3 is TGCGCCAGCAGCCCAGCGCGGACTAGCGGGAGGGGAGAGACCCAGTACTTC.

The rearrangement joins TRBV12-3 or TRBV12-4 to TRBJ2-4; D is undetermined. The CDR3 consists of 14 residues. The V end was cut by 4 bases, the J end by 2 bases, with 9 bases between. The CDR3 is CASSSPFTKNIQYF. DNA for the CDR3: TGTGCCAGCAGTTCTCCCTTTACCAAAAACATTCAGTACTTC.

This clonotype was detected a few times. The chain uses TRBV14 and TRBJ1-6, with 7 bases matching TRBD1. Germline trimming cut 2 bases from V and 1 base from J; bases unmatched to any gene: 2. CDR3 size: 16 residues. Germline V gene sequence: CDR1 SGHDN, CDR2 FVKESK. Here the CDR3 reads CASSQTTGSYNSPLHF. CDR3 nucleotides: TGTGCCAGCAGCCAAACGACAGGGTCCTATAATTCACCCCTCCACTTT.

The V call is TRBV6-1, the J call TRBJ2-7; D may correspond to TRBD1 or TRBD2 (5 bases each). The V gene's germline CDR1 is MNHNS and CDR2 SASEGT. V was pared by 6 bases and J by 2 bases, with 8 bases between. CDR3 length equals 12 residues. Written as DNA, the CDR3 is TGTGCCAGCAGGGGGGACCCCTACGAGCAGTACTTC. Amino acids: CASRGDPYEQYF.

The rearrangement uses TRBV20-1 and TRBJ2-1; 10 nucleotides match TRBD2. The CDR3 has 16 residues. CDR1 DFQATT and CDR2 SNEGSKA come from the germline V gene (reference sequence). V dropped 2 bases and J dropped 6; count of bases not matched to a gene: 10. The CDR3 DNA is TGCAGTGCTAGACCTCAGTCTAGCGGGGGTATCAATGAGCAGTTCTTC. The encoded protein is CSARPQSSGGINEQFF.

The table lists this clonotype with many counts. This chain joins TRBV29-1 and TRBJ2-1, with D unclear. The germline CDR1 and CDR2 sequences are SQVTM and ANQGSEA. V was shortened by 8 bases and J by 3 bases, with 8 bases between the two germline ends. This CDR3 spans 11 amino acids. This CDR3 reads CSPLVYNEQFF. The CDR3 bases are TGCAGCCCGTTAGTCTACAATGAGCAGTTCTTC.

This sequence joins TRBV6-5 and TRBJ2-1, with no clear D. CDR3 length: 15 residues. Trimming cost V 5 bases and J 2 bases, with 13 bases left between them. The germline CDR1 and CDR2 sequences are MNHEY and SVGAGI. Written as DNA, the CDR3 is TGTGCCAGCAGTAAAAGACTCCTCCCCTACAATGAGCAGTTCTTC. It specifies CASSKRLLPYNEQFF.

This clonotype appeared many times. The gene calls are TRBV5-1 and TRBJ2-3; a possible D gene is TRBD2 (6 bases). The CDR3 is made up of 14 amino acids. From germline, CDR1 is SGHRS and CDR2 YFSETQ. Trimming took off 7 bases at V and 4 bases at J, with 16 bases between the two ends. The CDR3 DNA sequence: TGCGCCAGCTCGGGGGATCCGGGTCCAGATACGCAGTATTTT. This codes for CASSGDPGPDTQYF.

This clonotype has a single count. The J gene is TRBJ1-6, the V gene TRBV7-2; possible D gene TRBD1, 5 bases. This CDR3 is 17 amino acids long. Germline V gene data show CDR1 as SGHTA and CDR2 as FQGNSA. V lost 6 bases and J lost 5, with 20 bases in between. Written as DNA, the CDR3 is TGTGCCAGCAGTTCCAGGGCAGGATGGACCCATAATTCACCCCTCCACTTT. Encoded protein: CASSSRAGWTHNSPLHF.

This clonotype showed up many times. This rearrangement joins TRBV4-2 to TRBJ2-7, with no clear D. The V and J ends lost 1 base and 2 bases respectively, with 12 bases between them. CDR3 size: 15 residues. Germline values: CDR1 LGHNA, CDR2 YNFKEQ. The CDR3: CASSQGATDAYEQYF. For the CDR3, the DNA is TGTGCCAGCAGCCAAGGGGCTACGGATGCCTACGAGCAGTACTTC.

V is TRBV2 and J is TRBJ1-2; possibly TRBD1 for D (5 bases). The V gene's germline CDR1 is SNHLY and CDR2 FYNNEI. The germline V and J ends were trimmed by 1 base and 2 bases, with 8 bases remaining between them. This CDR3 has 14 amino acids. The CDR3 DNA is TGTGCCAGCAGTGAAGGGTCAGGGAACTATGGCTACACCTTC. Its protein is CASSEGSGNYGYTF.

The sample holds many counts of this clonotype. The CDR3 bases are TGCAGTGCTAGCCATAGCGGGGAGAGCTCCTACGAGCAGTACTTC. This translates into CSASHSGESSYEQYF. The V call is TRBV20-1, the J call TRBJ2-7; TRBD2 matches at 8 bases. J was trimmed by 0 bases and V by 3 bases; bases with no gene match: 7. Germline V lookup: CDR1 DFQATT, CDR2 SNEGSKA (reference sequence). The CDR3 contains 15 residues.

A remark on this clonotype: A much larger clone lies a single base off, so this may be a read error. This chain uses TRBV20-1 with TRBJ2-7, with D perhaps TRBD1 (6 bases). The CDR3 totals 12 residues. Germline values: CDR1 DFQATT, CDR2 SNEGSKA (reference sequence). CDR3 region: CSAAGQSYERYF. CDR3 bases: TGCAGTGCTGCAGGACAGTCCTACGAGCGGTACTTC.

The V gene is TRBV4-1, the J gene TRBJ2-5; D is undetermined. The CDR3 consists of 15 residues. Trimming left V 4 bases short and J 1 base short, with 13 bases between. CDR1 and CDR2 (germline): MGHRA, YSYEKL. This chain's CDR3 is CASSPDGSAQETQYF. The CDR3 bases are TGCGCCAGCAGCCCTGACGGGTCAGCCCAAGAGACCCAGTACTTC.

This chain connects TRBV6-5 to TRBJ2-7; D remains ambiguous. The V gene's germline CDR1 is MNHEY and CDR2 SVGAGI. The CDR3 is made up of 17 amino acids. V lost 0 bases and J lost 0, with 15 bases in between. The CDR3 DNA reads TGTGCCAGCAGTTACTCGGCCCCCGGTTTTAGCTCCTACGAGCAGTACTTC. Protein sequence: CASSYSAPGFSSYEQYF.

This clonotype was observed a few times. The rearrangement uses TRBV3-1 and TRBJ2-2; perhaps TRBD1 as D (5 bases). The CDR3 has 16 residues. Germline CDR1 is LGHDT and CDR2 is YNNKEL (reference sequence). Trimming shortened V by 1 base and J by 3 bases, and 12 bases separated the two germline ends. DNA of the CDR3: TGTGCCAGCAGCCAAGCTCAGGGTAGTGACACCGGGGAGCTGTTTTTT. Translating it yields CASSQAQGSDTGELFF.

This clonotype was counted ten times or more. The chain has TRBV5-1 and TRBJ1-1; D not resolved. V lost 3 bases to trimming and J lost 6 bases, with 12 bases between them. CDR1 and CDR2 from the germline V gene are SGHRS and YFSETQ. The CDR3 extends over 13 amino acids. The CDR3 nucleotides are TGCGCCAGCAGCTATGGTGCACCGCCTGAAGCTTTCTTT. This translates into CASSYGAPPEAFF. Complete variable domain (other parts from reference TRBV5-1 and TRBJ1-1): KAGVTQTPRYLIKTRGQQVTLSCSPISGHRSVSWYQQTPGQGLQFLFEYFSETQRNKGNFPGRFSGRQFSNSRSEMNVSTLELGDSALYLCASSYGAPPEAFFGQGTRLTVV.

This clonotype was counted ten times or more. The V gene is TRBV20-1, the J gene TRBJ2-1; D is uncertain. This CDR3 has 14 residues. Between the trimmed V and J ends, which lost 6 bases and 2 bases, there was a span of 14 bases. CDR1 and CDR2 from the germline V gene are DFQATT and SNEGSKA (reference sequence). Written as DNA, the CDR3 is TGCAGTGCGGAACCCCTCGCGGCCTACAATGAGCAGTTCTTC. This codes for CSAEPLAAYNEQFF.

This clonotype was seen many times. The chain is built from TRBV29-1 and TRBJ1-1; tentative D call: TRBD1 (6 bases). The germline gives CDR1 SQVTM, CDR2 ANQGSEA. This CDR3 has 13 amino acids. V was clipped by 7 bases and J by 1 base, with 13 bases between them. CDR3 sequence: CSAVRTANTEAFF. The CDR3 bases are TGCAGCGCCGTTAGGACAGCGAACACTGAAGCTTTCTTT.

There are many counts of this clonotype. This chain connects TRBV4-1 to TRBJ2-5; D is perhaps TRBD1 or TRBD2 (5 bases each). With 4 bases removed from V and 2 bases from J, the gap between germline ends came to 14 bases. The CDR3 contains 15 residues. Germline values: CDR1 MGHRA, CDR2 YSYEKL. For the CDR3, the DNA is TGCGCCAGCAGCCTAATGGGGACGGAACAAGAGACCCAGTACTTC. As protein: CASSLMGTEQETQYF.

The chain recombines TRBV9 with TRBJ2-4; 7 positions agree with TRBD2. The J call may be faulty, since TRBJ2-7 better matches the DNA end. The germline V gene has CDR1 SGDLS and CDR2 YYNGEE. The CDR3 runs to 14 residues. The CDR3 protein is CASSVGGSFGEQYF. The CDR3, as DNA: TGTGCCAGCAGCGTAGGCGGGAGCTTCGGCGAGCAGTACTTC.